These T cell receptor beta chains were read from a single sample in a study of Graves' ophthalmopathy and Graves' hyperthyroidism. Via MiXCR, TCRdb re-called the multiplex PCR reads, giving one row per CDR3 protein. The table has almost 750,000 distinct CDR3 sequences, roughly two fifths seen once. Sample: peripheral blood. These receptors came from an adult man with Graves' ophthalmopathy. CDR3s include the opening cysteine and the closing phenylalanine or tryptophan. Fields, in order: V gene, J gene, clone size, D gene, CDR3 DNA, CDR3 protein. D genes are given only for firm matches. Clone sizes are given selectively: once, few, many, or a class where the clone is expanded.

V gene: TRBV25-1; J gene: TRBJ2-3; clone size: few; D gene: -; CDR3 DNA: TGTGCCAGCAGGGAACAGGGCGTCCGCGGGGATACGCAGTATTTT; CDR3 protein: CASREQGVRGDTQYF
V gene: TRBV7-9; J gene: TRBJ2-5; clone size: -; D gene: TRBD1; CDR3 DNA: TGTGCCAGCAGCGGCGGACAGGGTATACGGGAGACCCAGTACTTC; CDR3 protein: CASSGGQGIRETQYF
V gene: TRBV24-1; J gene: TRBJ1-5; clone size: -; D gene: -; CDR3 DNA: TGTGCCAGCAGTTTGCAGAGTTATGGTAATCAGCCCCAGCATTTT; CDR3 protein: CASSLQSYGNQPQHF
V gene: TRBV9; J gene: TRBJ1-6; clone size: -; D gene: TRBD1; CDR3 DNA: TGTGCCAGCAGCGGGACAGGGAGTGATTCACCCCTCCACTTT; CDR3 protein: CASSGTGSDSPLHF
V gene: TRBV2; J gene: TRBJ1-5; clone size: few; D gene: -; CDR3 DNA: TGTGCCAGCAGCCTGACGGTAACTTATAGCAATCAGCCCCAGCATTTT; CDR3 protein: CASSLTVTYSNQPQHF
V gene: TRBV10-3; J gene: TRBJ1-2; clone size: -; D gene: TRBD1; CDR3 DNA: TGTGCCAGCAGTTATCCGGGACAGGCAGACTATGGCTACACCTTC; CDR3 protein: CASSYPGQADYGYTF
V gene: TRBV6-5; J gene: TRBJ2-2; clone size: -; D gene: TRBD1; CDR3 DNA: TGTGCCAGCAGTTACATACAGGGGGTGACGTACACCGGGGAGCTGTTTTTT; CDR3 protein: CASSYIQGVTYTGELFF
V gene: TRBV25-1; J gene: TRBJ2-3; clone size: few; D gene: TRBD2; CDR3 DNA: TGTGCCAGTACCTTCGGCCGCGGGAGTGCAGATACGCAGTATTTT; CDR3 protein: CASTFGRGSADTQYF
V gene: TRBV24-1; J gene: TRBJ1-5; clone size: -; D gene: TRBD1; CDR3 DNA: TGCGCCAGCAGCCAGGGGACAGGGGGGCACCAGCCCCAGCATTTT; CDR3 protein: CASSQGTGGHQPQHF
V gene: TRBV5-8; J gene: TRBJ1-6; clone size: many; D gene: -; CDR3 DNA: TGTGCCAGCAGCTTGGAAGGGGAAGATTCACCCCTCCACTTT; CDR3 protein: CASSLEGEDSPLHF